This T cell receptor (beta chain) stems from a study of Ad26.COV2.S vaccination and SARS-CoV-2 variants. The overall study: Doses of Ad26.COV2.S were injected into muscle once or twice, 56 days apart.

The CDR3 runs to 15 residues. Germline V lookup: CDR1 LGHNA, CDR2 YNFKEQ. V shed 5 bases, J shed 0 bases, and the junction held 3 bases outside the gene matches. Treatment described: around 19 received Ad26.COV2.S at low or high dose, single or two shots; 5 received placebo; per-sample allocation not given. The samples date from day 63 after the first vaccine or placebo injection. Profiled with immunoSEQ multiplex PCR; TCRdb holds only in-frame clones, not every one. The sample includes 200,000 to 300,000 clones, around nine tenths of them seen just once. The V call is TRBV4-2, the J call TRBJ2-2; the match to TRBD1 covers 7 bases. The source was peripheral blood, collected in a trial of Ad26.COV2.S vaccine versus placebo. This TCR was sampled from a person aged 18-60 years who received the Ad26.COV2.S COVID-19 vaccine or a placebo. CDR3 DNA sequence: TGTGCCAGCAGCGACACAGGGGCGAACACCGGGGAGCTGTTTTTT. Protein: CASSDTGANTGELFF.